This T cell receptor (beta chain) was sequenced during a study of T cell responses to AZD1222 COVID-19 vaccine (dated by TCRdb to the early 2020s). Some background on the complete study: AZD1222 recipients with second doses at about 4 weeks or about 12 weeks were pooled, because spike-specific TCR depth and breadth did not differ between schedules. Trial participants were enrolled into age subgroups of 18-55, 56-69 and 70-plus years, which contained roughly 150, 30 and 60 TCR-sequenced participants, respectively. A total of under 250 trial participants underwent TCR sequencing, of whom about 200 had received two doses of AZD1222 and some 25 had received two doses of the MenACWY control vaccine. Broader findings and caveats from the paper: In the small 56-69-year group, the increase in depth fell short of significance, most likely because of low power. Participants were mostly white British and included more females than males, and it was suggested by the authors that clonal diversity may have been underestimated. Only a handful of AZD1222 recipients were SARS-CoV-2 seropositive at baseline, limiting conclusions about previously exposed vaccinees. Vaccine-associated CD4 TCRs spanned the whole spike protein, with dominant responses in regions 160-218 and 743-854. After two AZD1222 doses, spike-specific TCR breadth and depth were significantly higher than at day 0 and than in MenACWY recipients. No day 14 peak-response samples were available, so repertoires were characterized only after the peak T cell response. Nearly half of unique spike-specific TCRs reportedly recognized epitopes outside regions mutated in the B.1.351 and B.1.1.7 variants.

The CDR3 regions of human TCRbeta chains were subjected to immunosequencing. The authors processed their data as follows. TCRs in the repertoires were matched against a reference library of SARS-CoV-2-specific TCRs that had been generated with the MIRA antigen-specificity platform. Breadth was defined as the fraction of unique TCRs that were SARS-CoV-2-associated. Depth was defined as the fraction of total T cells that were SARS-CoV-2-associated. Each spike-specific TCR was assigned to its reactive spike region and to a CD4 or CD8 class using the MIRA data. Log10-transformed breadth and depth values were compared by one-way ANOVA with Sidak's multiple comparisons tests. TCRdb obtained this table from immuneACCESS and retained in-frame rearrangements with V and J assigned. These tables miss some clones; where compared with another copy, unresolved V genes account for less than half of the shortfall, and the remainder is unexplained. The V and J calls and clone size come from that table; D and trimming were worked out from the DNA. The sample includes under 200,000 clones, with approximately 90% observed a single time. The top ten constitute less than 1.6% of the sample.

Concerning this clone: This receptor's antigen is unknown. Within one base of it there is no much larger clone, and no base qualities were kept.

Per the publication, the time point label means: baseline before first vaccination. Vaccinee samples came from UK trials COV001 and COV002, including a single-blind randomized controlled phase 2/3 trial of AZD1222 (ChAdOx1 nCoV-19) in healthy adults. For TCRbeta chain sequencing, PBMC samples were collected from trial participants at day 0 and at day 28 after the second dose. Sequencing was performed on peripheral blood, taken on day 0 of AZD1222 vaccination. The receptor's source is an adult in good health.

The DNA sequence reads TGTGCCAGTAGTGGGCACCACGGGGAGCTGTTTTTT. It encodes CASSGHHGELFF. The rearrangement joined TRBV19 to TRBJ2-2; no confident D gene assignment can be made. The germline V gene (reference sequence) sets CDR1 to LNHDA and CDR2 to SQIVND. There are 12 amino acids in the CDR3, from cysteine to phenylalanine inclusive. Here the CDR3 DNA is all that survives: 36 bases in frame from base 1. Deletion took 5 bases off V and 7 bases off J, with a span of 8 bases between the germline ends.